These T cell receptor beta chains were read from a single sample in a study of shared clonotypes between healthy human individuals. TCRdb's table, derived via immunoSEQ multiplex PCR, lists solely in-frame clones and lacks some. The sample has millions of clones; around 96% are singletons. The sequencing sample was made of naive CD8+ T cells sorted from blood. Receptor source: a man aged 18 to 30 in good health. Each CDR3 is given with its conserved first and last residue. The D gene is left open where the match is weak. Part of the rows lack a size; the others show once, few, many or a class for expanded clones.

abundance: NA; j_gene: TRBJ2-1; v_gene: TRBV11-1; d_gene: NA; CDR3nt: TGTGCCAGCAGCTTAGACGCGAGCTCCTACAATGAGCAGTTCTTC; CDR3aa: CASSLDASSYNEQFF
abundance: NA; j_gene: TRBJ2-3; v_gene: TRBV6-5; d_gene: NA; CDR3nt: TGTGCCAGCAGTTACTCCTCAGGGTTTCACACAGATACGCAGTATTTT; CDR3aa: CASSYSSGFHTDTQYF
abundance: NA; j_gene: TRBJ2-3; v_gene: TRBV29-1; d_gene: TRBD1; CDR3nt: TGCAGCGTCCCCCCAGGGGGAACGTCGGATACGCAGTATTTT; CDR3aa: CSVPPGGTSDTQYF
abundance: NA; j_gene: TRBJ1-1; v_gene: TRBV29-1; d_gene: NA; CDR3nt: TGCAGCGCTATCGGGGGGAACACTGAAGCTTTCTTT; CDR3aa: CSAIGGNTEAFF
abundance: NA; j_gene: TRBJ1-4; v_gene: TRBV10-2; d_gene: TRBD1; CDR3nt: TGCGCCAGCAGTGATCGACAGGGTGAGAATGAAAAACTGTTTTTT; CDR3aa: CASSDRQGENEKLFF
abundance: once; j_gene: TRBJ2-7; v_gene: TRBV18; d_gene: TRBD1; CDR3nt: TGTGCCAGCTCACCACTCGGGACAGGGACGGATTGGGAGCAGTACTTC; CDR3aa: CASSPLGTGTDWEQYF
abundance: NA; j_gene: TRBJ2-7; v_gene: TRBV28; d_gene: NA; CDR3nt: TGTGCCAGCAGCCCCCCGGGGGCAATCGAGCAGTACTTC; CDR3aa: CASSPPGAIEQYF
abundance: NA; j_gene: TRBJ2-6; v_gene: TRBV30; d_gene: TRBD1; CDR3nt: TGTGCCTGGACAGGGGGCTCTGGGGCCAACGTCCTGACTTTC; CDR3aa: CAWTGGSGANVLTF
abundance: NA; j_gene: TRBJ2-5; v_gene: TRBV27; d_gene: TRBD2; CDR3nt: TGTGCCAGCAGTTTATCGATTGCTAGCGGGGGGGCGTGGGAGACCCAGTACTTC; CDR3aa: CASSLSIASGGAWETQYF
abundance: NA; j_gene: TRBJ2-3; v_gene: TRBV5-4; d_gene: NA; CDR3nt: TGTGCCAGCAGCTTGGGACGTCCTCGGGATACGCAGTATTTT; CDR3aa: CASSLGRPRDTQYF
abundance: NA; j_gene: TRBJ1-2; v_gene: TRBV7-3; d_gene: TRBD1; CDR3nt: TGTGCCAGCAGTTCCGGACAGGGCGGCTATGGCTACACCTTC; CDR3aa: CASSSGQGGYGYTF
abundance: NA; j_gene: TRBJ2-1; v_gene: TRBV27; d_gene: TRBD2; CDR3nt: TGTGCCAGCCGTTTGGGGGGGTCCTACAATGAGCAGTTCTTC; CDR3aa: CASRLGGSYNEQFF
abundance: NA; j_gene: TRBJ2-7; v_gene: TRBV11-2; d_gene: TRBD2; CDR3nt: TGTGCCAGCAGCCCGACTAGCGACCTGTCCTACGAGCAGTACTTC; CDR3aa: CASSPTSDLSYEQYF
abundance: NA; j_gene: TRBJ2-5; v_gene: TRBV5-1; d_gene: TRBD1; CDR3nt: TGCGCCAGCAGCCTACCCACAGGGGTGGAGGAGACCCAGTACTTC; CDR3aa: CASSLPTGVEETQYF
abundance: NA; j_gene: TRBJ2-1; v_gene: TRBV14; d_gene: NA; CDR3nt: TGTGCCAGCAGCCCCACGCACGTCCCCAATGAGCAGTTCTTC; CDR3aa: CASSPTHVPNEQFF
abundance: NA; j_gene: TRBJ1-2; v_gene: TRBV28; d_gene: TRBD1; CDR3nt: TGTGCCAGCAGTACAGGGGGCGCTTACTATGGCTACACCTTC; CDR3aa: CASSTGGAYYGYTF
abundance: NA; j_gene: TRBJ1-1; v_gene: TRBV11-2; d_gene: NA; CDR3nt: TGTGCCAGCAGCTTGGGCCTTACTGAAGCTTTCTTT; CDR3aa: CASSLGLTEAFF
abundance: NA; j_gene: TRBJ2-7; v_gene: TRBV7-9; d_gene: NA; CDR3nt: TGTGCCAGCAGCTTAGACACCTACGAGCAGTACTTC; CDR3aa: CASSLDTYEQYF
abundance: once; j_gene: TRBJ2-1; v_gene: TRBV6-5; d_gene: TRBD1; CDR3nt: TGTGCCAGCAGTTATTGGGGCGAGGGGGCCAATGAGCAGTTCTTC; CDR3aa: CASSYWGEGANEQFF
abundance: NA; j_gene: TRBJ2-7; v_gene: TRBV28; d_gene: NA; CDR3nt: TGTGCCAGCAGTTCCCCACGGGCCGAGGACGAGCAGTACTTC; CDR3aa: CASSSPRAEDEQYF
abundance: NA; j_gene: TRBJ1-6; v_gene: TRBV27; d_gene: TRBD1; CDR3nt: TGTGCCAGCACCAAGCTGGGACAGATAGATTCACCCCTCCACTTT; CDR3aa: CASTKLGQIDSPLHF
abundance: NA; j_gene: TRBJ2-7; v_gene: TRBV27; d_gene: NA; CDR3nt: TGTGCCAGCAGTCTACCCGCCTACGAGCAGTACTTC; CDR3aa: CASSLPAYEQYF
abundance: NA; j_gene: TRBJ2-7; v_gene: TRBV25-1; d_gene: NA; CDR3nt: TGTGCCAGCAGTGCAGGAAACGAGCAGTACTTC; CDR3aa: CASSAGNEQYF
abundance: NA; j_gene: TRBJ2-5; v_gene: TRBV6-5; d_gene: TRBD1; CDR3nt: TGTGCCAGCAGTTACGGGACAGCCCAAGAGACCCAGTACTTC; CDR3aa: CASSYGTAQETQYF
abundance: once; j_gene: TRBJ2-1; v_gene: TRBV11-2; d_gene: TRBD1; CDR3nt: TGTGCCAGCAGCTTAGTAGTGGGGACAGAAATCAACAATGAGCAGTTCTTC; CDR3aa: CASSLVVGTEINNEQFF
abundance: NA; j_gene: TRBJ2-7; v_gene: TRBV5-1; d_gene: NA; CDR3nt: TGCGCCAGCAGCCCGGTGGGCCAGGGTGCGGCCTACGAGCAGTACTTC; CDR3aa: CASSPVGQGAAYEQYF
abundance: NA; j_gene: TRBJ2-7; v_gene: TRBV2; d_gene: NA; CDR3nt: TGTGCCAGCATGGTCCAAGGGGCGGGCTACGAGCAGTACTTC; CDR3aa: CASMVQGAGYEQYF
abundance: NA; j_gene: TRBJ2-5; v_gene: TRBV5-1; d_gene: NA; CDR3nt: TGCGCCAGCAGCCCTAGGCATGTATCCCAAGAGACCCAGTACTTC; CDR3aa: CASSPRHVSQETQYF
abundance: NA; j_gene: TRBJ2-5; v_gene: TRBV13; d_gene: TRBD1; CDR3nt: TGTGCCAGCAGCCTCGACAGGGGAGGAGAGACCCAGTACTTC; CDR3aa: CASSLDRGGETQYF
abundance: once; j_gene: TRBJ2-1; v_gene: TRBV9; d_gene: TRBD2; CDR3nt: TGTGCCAGCAGCGTAGGTCCTAGCGGGAGCGATGAGCAGTTCTTC; CDR3aa: CASSVGPSGSDEQFF
abundance: NA; j_gene: TRBJ2-1; v_gene: TRBV11-2; d_gene: TRBD2; CDR3nt: TGTGCCAGCAGCTTACTAGGACTAGCGGGAGTGGATGAGCAGTTCTTC; CDR3aa: CASSLLGLAGVDEQFF
abundance: NA; j_gene: TRBJ2-3; v_gene: TRBV7-6; d_gene: NA; CDR3nt: TGTGCCAGCAACGCTCTAGCACATACGCAGTATTTT; CDR3aa: CASNALAHTQYF
abundance: NA; j_gene: TRBJ2-7; v_gene: TRBV5-1; d_gene: NA; CDR3nt: TGCGCCAGCAGCTTGGCTGGAGGGGTCTACGAGCAGTACTTC; CDR3aa: CASSLAGGVYEQYF
abundance: NA; j_gene: TRBJ2-3; v_gene: TRBV27; d_gene: TRBD1; CDR3nt: TGTGCCAGCAGTTTATCGGCCGGGACAGGGAGAGATACGCAGTATTTT; CDR3aa: CASSLSAGTGRDTQYF
abundance: NA; j_gene: TRBJ2-1; v_gene: TRBV13; d_gene: NA; CDR3nt: TGTGCCAGCAGCTTAGTTCCGATCAATGAGCAGTTCTTC; CDR3aa: CASSLVPINEQFF
abundance: NA; j_gene: TRBJ2-1; v_gene: TRBV2; d_gene: TRBD2; CDR3nt: TGTGCCAGCAGTGATTTGGGGGAGGGCCGAGTTGAGCAGTTCTTC; CDR3aa: CASSDLGEGRVEQFF
abundance: NA; j_gene: TRBJ1-2; v_gene: TRBV29-1; d_gene: TRBD1; CDR3nt: TGCAGCGTTGCGGGTGTGGACAGGGAAGTGTATGGCTACACCTTC; CDR3aa: CSVAGVDREVYGYTF
abundance: NA; j_gene: TRBJ2-1; v_gene: TRBV7-7; d_gene: NA; CDR3nt: TGTGCTATTGGGTTATCCTACAATGAGCAGTTCTTC; CDR3aa: CAIGLSYNEQFF
abundance: NA; j_gene: TRBJ2-3; v_gene: TRBV27; d_gene: TRBD1; CDR3nt: TGTGCCAGCAGTTTTGGACAGGCAGATACGCAGTATTTT; CDR3aa: CASSFGQADTQYF
abundance: NA; j_gene: TRBJ1-1; v_gene: TRBV28; d_gene: NA; CDR3nt: TGTGCCAGCAGCGGACGACACCCAGGCGCTGAAGCTTTCTTT; CDR3aa: CASSGRHPGAEAFF
abundance: NA; j_gene: TRBJ1-4; v_gene: TRBV9; d_gene: NA; CDR3nt: TGTGCCAGCAGCGTAGGCGGAGCCACTAATGAAAAACTGTTTTTT; CDR3aa: CASSVGGATNEKLFF
abundance: NA; j_gene: TRBJ1-1; v_gene: TRBV9; d_gene: NA; CDR3nt: TGTGCCAGCAGCCCATCCCAACCTGAAGCTTTCTTT; CDR3aa: CASSPSQPEAFF
abundance: NA; j_gene: TRBJ1-5; v_gene: TRBV28; d_gene: NA; CDR3nt: TGTGCCAGCGAAGCGCCCCCAGGCGGGGTGGAGCCCCAGCATTTT; CDR3aa: CASEAPPGGVEPQHF
abundance: NA; j_gene: TRBJ2-5; v_gene: TRBV4-1; d_gene: TRBD2; CDR3nt: TGCGCCAGCAGCCAACTGGGGGGGGAAGGGCCGAAGACCCAGTACTTC; CDR3aa: CASSQLGGEGPKTQYF
abundance: NA; j_gene: TRBJ2-1; v_gene: TRBV6-5; d_gene: TRBD1; CDR3nt: TGTGCCAGCAGTTACACTGGGACAGTCGATGAGCAGTTCTTC; CDR3aa: CASSYTGTVDEQFF
abundance: NA; j_gene: TRBJ2-2; v_gene: TRBV11-2; d_gene: NA; CDR3nt: TGTGCCAGCACCTATGGGCCCGGGGAGCTGTTTTTT; CDR3aa: CASTYGPGELFF
abundance: once; j_gene: TRBJ2-7; v_gene: TRBV5-4; d_gene: NA; CDR3nt: TGTGCCAGCAGCTTGGACCGGAGCTCCTACGAGCAGTACTTC; CDR3aa: CASSLDRSSYEQYF
abundance: NA; j_gene: TRBJ1-1; v_gene: TRBV30; d_gene: NA; CDR3nt: TGTGCCTGGCTGGGGAACACTGAAGCTTTCTTT; CDR3aa: CAWLGNTEAFF
abundance: NA; j_gene: TRBJ2-5; v_gene: TRBV27; d_gene: TRBD1; CDR3nt: TGTGCCAGCGCGACAGGGGGCGCGATGGAGACCCAGTACTTC; CDR3aa: CASATGGAMETQYF
abundance: NA; j_gene: TRBJ2-7; v_gene: TRBV6-6; d_gene: NA; CDR3nt: TGTGCCAGCACCCCCTCAGTCTCCTACGAGCAGTACTTC; CDR3aa: CASTPSVSYEQYF
abundance: NA; j_gene: TRBJ1-3; v_gene: TRBV9; d_gene: NA; CDR3nt: TGTGCCAGCAGCCGGGACTCCAGCTCTGGAAACACCATATATTTT; CDR3aa: CASSRDSSSGNTIYF
abundance: NA; j_gene: TRBJ2-1; v_gene: TRBV5-1; d_gene: TRBD1; CDR3nt: TGCGCCAGCAGCCTGGGACAGGGCTATGAGCAGTTCTTC; CDR3aa: CASSLGQGYEQFF
abundance: NA; j_gene: TRBJ2-1; v_gene: TRBV9; d_gene: NA; CDR3nt: TGTGCCAGCAGCGTGGTAGGCCGTCCCAATGAGCAGTTCTTC; CDR3aa: CASSVVGRPNEQFF